Detailed here is one T cell receptor beta chain. What it binds is not known. CDR3 size: 14 residues. V was shortened by 1 base and J by 4 bases, with 7 bases between the two germline ends. CDR1 and CDR2 from the germline V gene are SNHLY and FYNNEI. Here immunoSEQ multiplex PCR was the method, and the copy in TCRdb shows in-frame clones only, minus some. Here the sample spans 30,000 to 40,000 clones, just under 80% being singletons. Time point: baseline, week 1 (first vaccination visit). The treatment: pre-vaccination baseline after standard-of-care therapy. Donors harbored newly found WHO grade 3 or 4 IDH1-mutant, ATRX-lost astrocytomas. These data originate in a study of a mutant IDH1 vaccine in newly diagnosed glioma. Study details: Treated patients had a mean age of approximately 40 years and a sex split that was approximately 62% male and 37.5% female. Most patients had received both radiotherapy and temozolomide, the prior options being radiotherapy, temozolomide, or both. Study-wide points: Patients mounted vaccine-induced immune responses in 93.3% of cases.

The material was PBMCs, obtained from a glioma patient treated with radiotherapy, temozolomide or both. This chain joins TRBV2 and TRBJ2-2; no reliable D call. This sequence was found in a man aged 40-49 years with glioma. Some clones in this sample may be carry-over from other donors' samples. CDR3: CASSEEIGTGELFF. The CDR3 DNA reads as TGTGCCAGCAGTGAAGAAATCGGCACCGGGGAGCTGTTTTTT. Using reference TRBV2 and TRBJ2-2 for the parts outside the CDR3, the full variable domain is EPEVTQTPSHQVTQMGQEVILRCVPISNHLYFYWYRQILGQKVEFLVSFYNNEISEKSEIFDDQFSVERPDGSNFTLKIRSTKLEDSAMYFCASSEEIGTGELFFGEGSRLTVL.